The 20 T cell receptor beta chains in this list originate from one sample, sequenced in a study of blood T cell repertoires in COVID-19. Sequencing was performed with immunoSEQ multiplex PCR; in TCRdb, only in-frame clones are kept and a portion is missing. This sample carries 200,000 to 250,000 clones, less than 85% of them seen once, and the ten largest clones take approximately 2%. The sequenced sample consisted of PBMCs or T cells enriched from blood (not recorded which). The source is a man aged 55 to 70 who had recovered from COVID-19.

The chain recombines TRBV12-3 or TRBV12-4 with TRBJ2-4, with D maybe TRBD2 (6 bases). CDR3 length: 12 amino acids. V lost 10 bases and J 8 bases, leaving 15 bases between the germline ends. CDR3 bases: TGTGCCACCAAGCGCAGGGAGGACATTCAGTACTTC. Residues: CATKRREDIQYF.

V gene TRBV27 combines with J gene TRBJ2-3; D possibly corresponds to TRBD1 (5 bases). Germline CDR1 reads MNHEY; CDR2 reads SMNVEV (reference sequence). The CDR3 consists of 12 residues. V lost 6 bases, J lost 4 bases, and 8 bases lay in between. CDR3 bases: TGTGCCAGCAGGACCAGGGCAGATACGCAGTATTTT. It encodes CASRTRADTQYF.

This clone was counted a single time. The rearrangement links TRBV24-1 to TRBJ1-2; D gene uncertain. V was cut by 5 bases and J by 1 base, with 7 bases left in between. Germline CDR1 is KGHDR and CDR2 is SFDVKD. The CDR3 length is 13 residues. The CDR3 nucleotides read TGTGCCACCAGTGTTCCGGGTAACTATGGCTACACCTTC. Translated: CATSVPGNYGYTF.

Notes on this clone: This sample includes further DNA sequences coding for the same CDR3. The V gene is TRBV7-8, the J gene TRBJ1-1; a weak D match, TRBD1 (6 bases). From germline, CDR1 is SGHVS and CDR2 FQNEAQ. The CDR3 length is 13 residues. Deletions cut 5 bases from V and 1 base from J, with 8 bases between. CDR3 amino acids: CASSLDRNTEAFF. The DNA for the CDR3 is TGTGCCAGCAGCCTGGACAGGAACACTGAAGCTTTCTTT.

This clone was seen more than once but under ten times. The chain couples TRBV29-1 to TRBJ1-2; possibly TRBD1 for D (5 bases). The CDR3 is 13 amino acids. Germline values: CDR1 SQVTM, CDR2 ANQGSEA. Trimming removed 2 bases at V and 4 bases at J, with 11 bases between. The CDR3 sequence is CSVELSQGYGYTF. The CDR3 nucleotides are TGCAGCGTTGAACTCTCGCAGGGCTATGGCTACACCTTC.

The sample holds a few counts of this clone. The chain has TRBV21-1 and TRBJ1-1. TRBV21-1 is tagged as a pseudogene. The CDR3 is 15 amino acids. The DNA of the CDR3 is TGTGCCAGCAGCAAAGCGCGGGGTTACGGCACTGAAGCTTTCTTT. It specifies CASSKARGYGTEAFF.

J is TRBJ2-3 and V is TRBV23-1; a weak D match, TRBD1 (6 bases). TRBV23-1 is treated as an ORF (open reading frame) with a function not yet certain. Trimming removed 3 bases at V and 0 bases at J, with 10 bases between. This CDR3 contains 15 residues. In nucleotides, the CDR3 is TGCGCCAGCAGTCAGGGGGCGCTGAGCACAGATACGCAGTATTTT. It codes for CASSQGALSTDTQYF.

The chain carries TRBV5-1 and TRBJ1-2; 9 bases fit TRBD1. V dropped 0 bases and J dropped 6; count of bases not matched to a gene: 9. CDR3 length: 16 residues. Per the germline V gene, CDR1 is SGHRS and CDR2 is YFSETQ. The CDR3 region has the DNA TGCGCCAGCAGCTTGGATTCGACAGGGGGGAAAAATGGCTACACCTTC. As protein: CASSLDSTGGKNGYTF.

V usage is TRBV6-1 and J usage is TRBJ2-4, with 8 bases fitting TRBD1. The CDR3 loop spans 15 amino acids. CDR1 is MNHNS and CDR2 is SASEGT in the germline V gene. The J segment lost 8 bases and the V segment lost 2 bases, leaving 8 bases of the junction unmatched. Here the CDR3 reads CASSERTGGGYIQYF. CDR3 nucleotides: TGTGCCAGCAGTGAACGAACAGGGGGAGGATACATTCAGTACTTC.

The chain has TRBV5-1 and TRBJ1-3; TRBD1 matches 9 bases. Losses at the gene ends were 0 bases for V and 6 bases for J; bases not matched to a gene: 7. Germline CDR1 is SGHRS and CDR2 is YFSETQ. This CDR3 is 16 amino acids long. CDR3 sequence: CASSLGQGEIANTIYF. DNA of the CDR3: TGCGCCAGCAGCTTGGGACAGGGGGAAATTGCAAACACCATATATTTT. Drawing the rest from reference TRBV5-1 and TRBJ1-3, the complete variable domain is KAGVTQTPRYLIKTRGQQVTLSCSPISGHRSVSWYQQTPGQGLQFLFEYFSETQRNKGNFPGRFSGRQFSNSRSEMNVSTLELGDSALYLCASSLGQGEIANTIYFGEGSWLTVV.

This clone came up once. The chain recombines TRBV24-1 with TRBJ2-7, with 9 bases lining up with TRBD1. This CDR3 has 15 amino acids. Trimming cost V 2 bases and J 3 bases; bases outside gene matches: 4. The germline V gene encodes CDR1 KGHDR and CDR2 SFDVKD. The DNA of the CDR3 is TGTGCCACCAGTGATTCCGGGACAGGGTACTACGAGCAGTACTTC. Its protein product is CATSDSGTGYYEQYF.

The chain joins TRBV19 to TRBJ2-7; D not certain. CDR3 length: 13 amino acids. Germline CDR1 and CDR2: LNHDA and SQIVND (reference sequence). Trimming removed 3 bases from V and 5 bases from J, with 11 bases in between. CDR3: CASSMLVQDEQYF. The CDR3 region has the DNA TGTGCCAGTAGTATGTTGGTACAAGACGAGCAGTACTTC.

This CDR3 reads CASSLFGGARQPQHF. The DNA of the CDR3 is TGTGCCAGCAGTTTATTCGGGGGGGCACGGCAGCCCCAGCATTTT. This chain uses TRBV27 with TRBJ1-5, with a tentative D call TRBD1 (6 bases). Trimming removed 1 base from V and 7 bases from J, with 14 bases in between. Germline V CDR1 and CDR2: MNHEY, SMNVEV (reference sequence). The CDR3 totals 15 residues.

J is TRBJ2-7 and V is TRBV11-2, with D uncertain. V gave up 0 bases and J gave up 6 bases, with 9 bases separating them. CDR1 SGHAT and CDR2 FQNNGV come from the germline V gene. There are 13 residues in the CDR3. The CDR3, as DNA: TGTGCCAGCAGCTTAGAAGCCGGGTTCGAGCAGTACTTC. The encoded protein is CASSLEAGFEQYF. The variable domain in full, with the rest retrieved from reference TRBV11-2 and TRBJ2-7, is EAGVAQSPRYKIIEKRQSVAFWCNPISGHATLYWYQQILGQGPKLLIQFQNNGVVDDSQLPKDRFSAERLKGVDSTLKIQPAKLEDSAVYLCASSLEAGFEQYFGPGTRLTVT.

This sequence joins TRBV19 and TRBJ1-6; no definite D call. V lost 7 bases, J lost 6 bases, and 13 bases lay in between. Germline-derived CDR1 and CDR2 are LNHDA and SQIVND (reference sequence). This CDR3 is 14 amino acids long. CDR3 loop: CASNHRALNSPLHF. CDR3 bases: TGTGCCAGTAATCACAGAGCCCTTAATTCACCCCTCCACTTT.

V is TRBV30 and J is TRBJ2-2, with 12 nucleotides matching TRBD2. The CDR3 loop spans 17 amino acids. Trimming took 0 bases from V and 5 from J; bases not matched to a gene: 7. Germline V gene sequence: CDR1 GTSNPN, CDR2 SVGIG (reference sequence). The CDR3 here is CAWSVLRTSGETGELFF. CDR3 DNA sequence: TGTGCCTGGAGTGTACTTCGGACTAGCGGGGAGACCGGGGAGCTGTTTTTT.

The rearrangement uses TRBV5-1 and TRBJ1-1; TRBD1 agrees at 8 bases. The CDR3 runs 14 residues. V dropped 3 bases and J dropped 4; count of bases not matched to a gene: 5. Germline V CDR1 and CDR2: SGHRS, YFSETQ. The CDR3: CASSSTGDGTEAFF. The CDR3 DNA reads TGCGCCAGCAGCTCGACAGGGGACGGCACTGAAGCTTTCTTT.

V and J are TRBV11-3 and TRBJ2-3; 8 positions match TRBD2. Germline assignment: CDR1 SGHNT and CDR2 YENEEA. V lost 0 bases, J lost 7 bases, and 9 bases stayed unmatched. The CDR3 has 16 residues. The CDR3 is CASSLEQGGGSYTQYF. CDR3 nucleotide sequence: TGTGCCAGCAGCTTAGAACAGGGCGGGGGGTCATATACGCAGTATTTT.

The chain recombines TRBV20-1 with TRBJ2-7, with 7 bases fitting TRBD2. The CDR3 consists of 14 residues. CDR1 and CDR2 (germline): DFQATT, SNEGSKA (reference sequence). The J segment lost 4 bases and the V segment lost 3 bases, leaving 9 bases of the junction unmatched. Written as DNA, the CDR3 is TGCAGTGCTAGTTCCAGCGGGATTGTATACGAGCAGTACTTC. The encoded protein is CSASSSGIVYEQYF.

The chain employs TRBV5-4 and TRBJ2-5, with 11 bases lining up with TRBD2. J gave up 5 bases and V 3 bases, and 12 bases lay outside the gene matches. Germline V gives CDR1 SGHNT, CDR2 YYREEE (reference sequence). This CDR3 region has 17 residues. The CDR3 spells CASSSTPTSGAWETQYF. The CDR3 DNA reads TGTGCCAGCAGCTCGACACCGACTAGCGGGGCTTGGGAGACCCAGTACTTC.